This T cell receptor beta chain originates from a study of cytomegalovirus exposure and HLA in healthy donors. Study observations and caveats: Later, an analysis showed that TCR beta chains associated with HLA were more clonally expanded than others that were equally common. Compared with the roughly 700-donor mean, an Asian-associated ancestry cluster reportedly had fewer N-insertions, according to a later analysis. There was a cluster of highly shared sequence variants that was likely a sequencing artifact.

Primers for the PCR totalled 60 Vbeta and 13 Jbeta. Using immunoSEQ multiplex PCR, the repertoire was profiled, and TCRdb retains in-frame clones only, with some absent. The repertoire holds 110,000 or so clones, with around 75% as singletons. Trimming took 2 bases from V and 8 from J, leaving 13 bases between them. This CDR3 region has 15 residues. Germline CDR1 MGHRA, CDR2 YSYEKL. This clone has only a few counts. The antigen is undetermined. Sequencing was done on a sample of PBMCs. The chain uses TRBV4-1 and TRBJ1-6, with a tentative D call TRBD1 (6 bases). This sequence originates from a man aged 25-45 years in good health and CMV-seronegative. The CDR3 DNA sequence: TGCGCCAGCAGCCAACGGACAGAAGTGGATTCACCCCTCCACTTT. Encoded protein: CASSQRTEVDSPLHF.